This T cell receptor beta chain was recovered during a study of T-cell memory formation after mild COVID-19 (dated by TCRdb to the early 2020s). About the investigation overall: Most TCR sequence clusters were specific to one of the two donors. T-cell clones expanding and contracting after mild COVID-19 in a couple of donors were tracked by longitudinal TCRalpha and TCRbeta repertoire sequencing. Two young, previously healthy adult volunteers made up the cohort, one male and one female. What the study reported, not specific to this receptor: Contracting CD4+ clones turned up mainly in the CM and EM memory subsets, whereas EMRA was where CD8+ clones were enriched. The study included only two mild cases, and larger cohorts that include severe cases with pre-infection samples were judged to be necessary. Some responding clones were found in pre-infection memory, which suggests that pre-existing cross-reactive memory T cells took part in the SARS-CoV-2 response. Whether the second-wave clones peaking on day 37 were SARS-CoV-2 specific was not confirmed. From day 15 to 85, contracting clones showed balanced CD4/CD8 phenotypes, whereas a second wave of clones that expanded from day 15 to 37 leaned towards CD4+.

This clonotype came up a few times. It has no known antigen specificity. Nothing much larger sits one base from this clone, and base qualities are not available. Ficoll-Paque density gradient centrifugation was used to isolate PBMCs. Sequencer: Illumina NovaSeq 6000. Using 5'RACE with constant-segment primers, TCRalpha and TCRbeta cDNA libraries were constructed, with sample barcodes and unique molecular identifiers added in the process. Trizol reagent was used to extract RNA from every sample. Libraries were amplified in two PCR steps, with a second sample barcode and Illumina TruSeq adapters added in the second step. Sequencing of libraries was performed on an Illumina NovaSeq with 2 x 150 bp paired-end reads. The authors' analysis ran thus. The reads were demultiplexed and collapsed into UMI-guided consensus sequences using migec v1.2.7. Using mixcr v2.1.11, UMI consensuses were aligned to TRA and TRB V and J templates and then assembled into clonotypes. Expanded or contracted clonotypes were those called significant by both edgeR and NoisET, with noise models trained on biological replicates. For edgeR calls, a false discovery rate-adjusted p below 0.01 and a log2 fold-change threshold of 1 were applied. As an exploratory analysis of dynamics, max-normalized trajectories of the 1000 most abundant clonotypes were examined by PCA with hierarchical clustering. Separately sequenced CD4+ and CD8+ repertoires were used to assign a CD4 or CD8 phenotype to each responding clone. The public reads were reprocessed in TCRdb via fastp at Q25 and MiXCR, keeping in-frame beta chains. Merged by CDR3 protein, the rows form single entries marked with the most common genes and DNA. The V and J calls reflect TCRdb's pipeline rather than the authors' work. A total of approximately 580,000 distinct CDR3 sequences appear in this sample, over 20% of them only once. Around an eighth of the sample rests with the top ten.

CDR1 and CDR2 (DFQATT, SNEGSKA) derive from the germline V gene (reference sequence). Trimmed from V: 6 bases; trimmed from J: 7 bases; junction bases lacking a gene match: 8. The CDR3, from cysteine to phenylalanine, totals 12 residues. Only the CDR3 DNA stays, 36 bases, in frame from base 1. The material sequenced was PBMCs or a T cell subset sorted from them (not recorded which). The chain couples TRBV20-1 to TRBJ1-1, with TRBD1 identical over 7 junction bases. This TCR was sampled from an adult woman who had mild COVID-19 (a few samples of this study predate the infection). The sample titles of this study are shuffled in the database, so cell type and time point are left out; the donor was told from shared clones. The nucleotide sequence is TGCAGTGCCCCCAGGGGGACAGTTGAAGCTTTCTTT. Its protein reads: CSAPRGTVEAFF.